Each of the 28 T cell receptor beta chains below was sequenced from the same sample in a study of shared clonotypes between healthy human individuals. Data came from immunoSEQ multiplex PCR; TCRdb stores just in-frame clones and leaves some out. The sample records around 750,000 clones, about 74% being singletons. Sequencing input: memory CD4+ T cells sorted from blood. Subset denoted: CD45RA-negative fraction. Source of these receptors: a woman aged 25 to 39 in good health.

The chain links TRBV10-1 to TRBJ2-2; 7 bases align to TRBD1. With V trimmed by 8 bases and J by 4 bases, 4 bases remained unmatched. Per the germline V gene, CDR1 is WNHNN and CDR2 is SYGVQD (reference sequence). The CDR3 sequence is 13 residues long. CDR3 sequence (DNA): TGCGCCAGCCACCCAGGGGGCACCGGGGAGCTGTTTTTT. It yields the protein CASHPGGTGELFF.

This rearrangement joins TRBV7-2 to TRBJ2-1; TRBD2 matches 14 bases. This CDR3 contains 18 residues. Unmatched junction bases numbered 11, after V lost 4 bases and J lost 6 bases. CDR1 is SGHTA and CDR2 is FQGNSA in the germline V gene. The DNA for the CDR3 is TGTGCCAGCAGCTCCCAAGCGGGGACTAGCGGGAGCCGCAATGAGCAGTTCTTC. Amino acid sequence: CASSSQAGTSGSRNEQFF.

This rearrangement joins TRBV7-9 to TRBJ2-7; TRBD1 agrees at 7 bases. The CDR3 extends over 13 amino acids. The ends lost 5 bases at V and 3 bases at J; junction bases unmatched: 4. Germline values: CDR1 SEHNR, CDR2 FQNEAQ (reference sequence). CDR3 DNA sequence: TGTGCCAGCAGCCCCAGACAGGGCTACGAGCAGTACTTC. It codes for CASSPRQGYEQYF.

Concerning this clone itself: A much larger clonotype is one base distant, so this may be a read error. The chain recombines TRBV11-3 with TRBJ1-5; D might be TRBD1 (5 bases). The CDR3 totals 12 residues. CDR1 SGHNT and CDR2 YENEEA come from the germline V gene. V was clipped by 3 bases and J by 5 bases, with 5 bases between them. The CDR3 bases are TGTGCCAGCAGCTTCAGGGATCAGCCCCAGCATTTT. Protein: CASSFRDQPQHF.

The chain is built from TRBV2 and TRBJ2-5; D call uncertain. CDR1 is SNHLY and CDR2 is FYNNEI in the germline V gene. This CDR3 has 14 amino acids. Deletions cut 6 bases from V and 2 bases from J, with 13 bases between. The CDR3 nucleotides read TGTGCCAGCAGACCGCTAATTACTCAAGAGACCCAGTACTTC. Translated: CASRPLITQETQYF.

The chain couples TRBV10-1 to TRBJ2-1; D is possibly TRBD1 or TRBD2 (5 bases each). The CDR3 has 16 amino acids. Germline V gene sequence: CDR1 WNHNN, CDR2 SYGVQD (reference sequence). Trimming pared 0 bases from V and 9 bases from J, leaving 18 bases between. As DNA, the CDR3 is TGCGCCAGCAGTGAGTCGGTGTCAGGGAGTAGGGGTGAGCAGTTCTTC. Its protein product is CASSESVSGSRGEQFF.

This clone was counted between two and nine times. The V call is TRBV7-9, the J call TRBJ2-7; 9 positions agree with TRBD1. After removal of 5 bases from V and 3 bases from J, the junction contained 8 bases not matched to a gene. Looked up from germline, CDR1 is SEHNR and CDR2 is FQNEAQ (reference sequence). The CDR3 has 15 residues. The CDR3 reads CASSIGTGGFYEQYF. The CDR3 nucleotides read TGTGCCAGCAGCATAGGTACAGGGGGCTTCTACGAGCAGTACTTC.

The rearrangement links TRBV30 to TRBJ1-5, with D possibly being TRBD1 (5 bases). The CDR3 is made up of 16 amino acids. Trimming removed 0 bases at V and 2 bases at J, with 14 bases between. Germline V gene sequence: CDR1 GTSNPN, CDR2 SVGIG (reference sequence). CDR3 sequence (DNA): TGTGCCTGGAGTGTACCGGCCCAAGGGGGCAATCAGCCCCAGCATTTT. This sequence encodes CAWSVPAQGGNQPQHF.

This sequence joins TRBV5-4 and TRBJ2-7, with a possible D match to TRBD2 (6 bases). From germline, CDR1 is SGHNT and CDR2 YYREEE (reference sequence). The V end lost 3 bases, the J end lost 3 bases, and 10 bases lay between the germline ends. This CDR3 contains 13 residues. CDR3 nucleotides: TGTGCCAGCAGCTGGGGGGACGGCTACGAGCAGTACTTC. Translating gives CASSWGDGYEQYF. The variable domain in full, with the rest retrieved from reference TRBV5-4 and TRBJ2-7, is ETGVTQSPTHLIKTRGQQVTLRCSSQSGHNTVSWYQQALGQGPQFIFQYYREEENGRGNFPPRFSGLQFPNYSSELNVNALELDDSALYLCASSWGDGYEQYFGPGTRLTVT.

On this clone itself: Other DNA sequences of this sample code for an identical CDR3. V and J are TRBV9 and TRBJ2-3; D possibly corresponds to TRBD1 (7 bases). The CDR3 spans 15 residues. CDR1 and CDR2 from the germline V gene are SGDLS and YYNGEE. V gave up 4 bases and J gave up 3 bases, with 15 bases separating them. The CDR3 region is CASSRGRGGTDTQYF. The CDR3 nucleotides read TGTGCCAGCAGCAGGGGGCGGGGAGGAACAGATACGCAGTATTTT.

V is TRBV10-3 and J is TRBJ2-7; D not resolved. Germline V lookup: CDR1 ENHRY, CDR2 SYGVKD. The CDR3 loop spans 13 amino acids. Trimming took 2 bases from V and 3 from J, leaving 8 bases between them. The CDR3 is CAISERADYEQYF. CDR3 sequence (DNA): TGTGCCATCAGTGAGAGGGCTGACTACGAGCAGTACTTC.

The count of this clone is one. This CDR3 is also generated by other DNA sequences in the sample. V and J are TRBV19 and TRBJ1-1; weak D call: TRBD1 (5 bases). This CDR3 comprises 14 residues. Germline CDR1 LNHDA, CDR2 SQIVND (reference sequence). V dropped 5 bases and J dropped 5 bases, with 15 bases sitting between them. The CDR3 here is CASSSGRGGTEAFF. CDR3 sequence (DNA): TGTGCCAGTAGTTCAGGGCGGGGGGGAACTGAAGCTTTCTTT.

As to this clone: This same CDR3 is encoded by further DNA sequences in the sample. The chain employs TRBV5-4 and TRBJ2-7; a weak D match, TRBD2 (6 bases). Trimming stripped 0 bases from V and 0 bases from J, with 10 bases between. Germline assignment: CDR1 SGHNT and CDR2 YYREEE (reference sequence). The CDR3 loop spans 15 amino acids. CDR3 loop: CASSLGGKSSYEQYF. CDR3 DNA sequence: TGTGCCAGCAGCTTGGGCGGGAAAAGCTCCTACGAGCAGTACTTC. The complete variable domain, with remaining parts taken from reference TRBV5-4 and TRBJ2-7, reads ETGVTQSPTHLIKTRGQQVTLRCSSQSGHNTVSWYQQALGQGPQFIFQYYREEENGRGNFPPRFSGLQFPNYSSELNVNALELDDSALYLCASSLGGKSSYEQYFGPGTRLTVT.

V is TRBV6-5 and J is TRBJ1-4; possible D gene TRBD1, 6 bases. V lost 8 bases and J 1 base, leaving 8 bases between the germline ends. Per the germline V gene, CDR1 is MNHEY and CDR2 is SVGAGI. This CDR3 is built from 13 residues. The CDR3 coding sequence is TGTGCCAGCGCCAGGGGAACTAATGAAAAACTGTTTTTT. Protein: CASARGTNEKLFF.

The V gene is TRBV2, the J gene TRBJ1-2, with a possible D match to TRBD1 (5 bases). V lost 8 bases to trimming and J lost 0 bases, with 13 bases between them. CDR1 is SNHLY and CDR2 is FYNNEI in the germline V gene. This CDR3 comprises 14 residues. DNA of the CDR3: TGTGCCAGCGTTCTGACAGATGCTAACTATGGCTACACCTTC. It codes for CASVLTDANYGYTF.

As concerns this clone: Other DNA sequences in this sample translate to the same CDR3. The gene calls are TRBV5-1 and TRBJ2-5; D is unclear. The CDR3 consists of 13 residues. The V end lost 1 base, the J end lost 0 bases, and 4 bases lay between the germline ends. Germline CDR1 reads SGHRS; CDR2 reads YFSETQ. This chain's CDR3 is CASSLLYQETQYF. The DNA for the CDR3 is TGCGCCAGCAGCTTGTTGTACCAAGAGACCCAGTACTTC.

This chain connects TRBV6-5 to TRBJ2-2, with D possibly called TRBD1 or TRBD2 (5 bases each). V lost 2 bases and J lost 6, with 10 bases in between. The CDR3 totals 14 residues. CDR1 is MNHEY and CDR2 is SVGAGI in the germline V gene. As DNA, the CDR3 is TGTGCCAGCAGTTACGGGACCACCCCCGGGGAGCTGTTTTTT. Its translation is CASSYGTTPGELFF.

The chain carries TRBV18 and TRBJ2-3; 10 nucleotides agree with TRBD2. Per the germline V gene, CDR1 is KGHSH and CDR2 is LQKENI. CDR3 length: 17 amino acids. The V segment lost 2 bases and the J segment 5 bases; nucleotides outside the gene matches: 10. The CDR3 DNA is TGTGCCAGCTCACCAACGGCGGGGCTAGCGGGAGTAGATACGCAGTATTTT. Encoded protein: CASSPTAGLAGVDTQYF.

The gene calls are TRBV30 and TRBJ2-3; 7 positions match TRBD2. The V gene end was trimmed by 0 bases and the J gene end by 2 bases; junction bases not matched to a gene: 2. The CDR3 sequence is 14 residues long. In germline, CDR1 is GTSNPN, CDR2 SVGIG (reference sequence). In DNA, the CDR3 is TGTGCCTGGAGTGTCCTAGCGGACACAGATACGCAGTATTTT. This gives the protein CAWSVLADTDTQYF.

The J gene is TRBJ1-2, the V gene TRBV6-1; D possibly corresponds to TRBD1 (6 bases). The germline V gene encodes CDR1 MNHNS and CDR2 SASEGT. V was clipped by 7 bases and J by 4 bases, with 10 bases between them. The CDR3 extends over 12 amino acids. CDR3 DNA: TGTGCCAGCACCTCGGACAGCTATGGCTACACCTTC. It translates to CASTSDSYGYTF.

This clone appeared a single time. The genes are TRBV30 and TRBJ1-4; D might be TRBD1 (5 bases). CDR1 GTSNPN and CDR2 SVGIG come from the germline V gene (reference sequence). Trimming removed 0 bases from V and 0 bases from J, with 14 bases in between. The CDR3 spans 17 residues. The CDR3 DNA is TGTGCCTGGAGTGTCGGTCAGGGTACAGCAACTAATGAAAAACTGTTTTTT. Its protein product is CAWSVGQGTATNEKLFF.

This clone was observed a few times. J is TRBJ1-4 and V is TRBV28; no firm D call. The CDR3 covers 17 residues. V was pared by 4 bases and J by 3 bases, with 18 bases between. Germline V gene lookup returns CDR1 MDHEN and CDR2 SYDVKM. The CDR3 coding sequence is TGTGCCAGCAGTTCCTCAGGAGGGCGGGAAGCTAATGAAAAACTGTTTTTT. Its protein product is CASSSSGGREANEKLFF.

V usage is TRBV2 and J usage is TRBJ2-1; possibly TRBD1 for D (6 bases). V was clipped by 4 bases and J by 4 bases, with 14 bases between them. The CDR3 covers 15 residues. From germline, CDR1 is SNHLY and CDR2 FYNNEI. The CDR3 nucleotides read TGTGCCAGCAGTGCCAATGGGGGCAGGTACAATGAGCAGTTCTTC. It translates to CASSANGGRYNEQFF. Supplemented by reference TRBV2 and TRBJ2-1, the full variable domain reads EPEVTQTPSHQVTQMGQEVILRCVPISNHLYFYWYRQILGQKVEFLVSFYNNEISEKSEIFDDQFSVERPDGSNFTLKIRSTKLEDSAMYFCASSANGGRYNEQFFGPGTRLTVL.

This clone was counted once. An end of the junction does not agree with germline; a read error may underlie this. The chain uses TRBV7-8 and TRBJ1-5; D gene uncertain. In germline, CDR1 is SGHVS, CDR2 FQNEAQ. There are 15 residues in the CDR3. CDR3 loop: CVSSLDTYNNQPQHF. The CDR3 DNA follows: TGTGTCAGCAGCTTAGATACGTATAACAATCAGCCCCAGCATTTT. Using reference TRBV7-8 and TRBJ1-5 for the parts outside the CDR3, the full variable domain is GAGVSQSPRYKVAKRGQDVALRCDPISGHVSLFWYQQALGQGPEFLTYFQNEAQLDKSGLPSDRFFAERPEGSVSTLKIQRTQQEDSAVYLCVSSLDTYNNQPQHFGDGTRLSIL.

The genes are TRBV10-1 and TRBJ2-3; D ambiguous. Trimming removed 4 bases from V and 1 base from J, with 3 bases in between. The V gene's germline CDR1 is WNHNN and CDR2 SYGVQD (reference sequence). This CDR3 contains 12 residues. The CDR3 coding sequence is TGCGCCAGCAGTGTAGGCACAGATACGCAGTATTTT. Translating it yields CASSVGTDTQYF.

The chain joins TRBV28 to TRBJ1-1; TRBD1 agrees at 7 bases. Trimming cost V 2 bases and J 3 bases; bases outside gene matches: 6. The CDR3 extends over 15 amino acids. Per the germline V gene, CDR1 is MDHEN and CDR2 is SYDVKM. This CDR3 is CASSLIHTGDTEAFF. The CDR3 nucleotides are TGTGCCAGCAGTTTAATACATACAGGGGACACTGAAGCTTTCTTT.

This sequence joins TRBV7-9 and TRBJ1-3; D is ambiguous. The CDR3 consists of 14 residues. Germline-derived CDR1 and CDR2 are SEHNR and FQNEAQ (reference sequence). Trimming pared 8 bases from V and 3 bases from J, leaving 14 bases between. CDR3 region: CASRAGVYGNTIYF. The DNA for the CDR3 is TGTGCCAGCCGGGCCGGGGTTTATGGAAACACCATATATTTT.

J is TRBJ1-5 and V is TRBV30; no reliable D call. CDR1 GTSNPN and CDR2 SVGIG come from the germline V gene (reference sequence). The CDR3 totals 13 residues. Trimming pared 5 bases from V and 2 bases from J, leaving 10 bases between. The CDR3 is CAWAAGGNQPQHF. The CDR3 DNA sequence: TGTGCCTGGGCCGCGGGAGGCAATCAGCCCCAGCATTTT.